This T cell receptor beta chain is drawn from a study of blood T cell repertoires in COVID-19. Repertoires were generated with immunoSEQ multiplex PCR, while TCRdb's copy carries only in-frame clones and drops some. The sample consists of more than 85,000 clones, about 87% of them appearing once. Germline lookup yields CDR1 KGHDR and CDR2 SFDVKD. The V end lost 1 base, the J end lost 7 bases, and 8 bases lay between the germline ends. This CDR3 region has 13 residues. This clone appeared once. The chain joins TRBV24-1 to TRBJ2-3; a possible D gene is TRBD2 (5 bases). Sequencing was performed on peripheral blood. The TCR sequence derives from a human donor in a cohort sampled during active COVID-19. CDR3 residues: CATSDFGENTQYF. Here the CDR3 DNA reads TGTGCCACCAGTGATTTTGGGGAGAATACGCAGTATTTT.